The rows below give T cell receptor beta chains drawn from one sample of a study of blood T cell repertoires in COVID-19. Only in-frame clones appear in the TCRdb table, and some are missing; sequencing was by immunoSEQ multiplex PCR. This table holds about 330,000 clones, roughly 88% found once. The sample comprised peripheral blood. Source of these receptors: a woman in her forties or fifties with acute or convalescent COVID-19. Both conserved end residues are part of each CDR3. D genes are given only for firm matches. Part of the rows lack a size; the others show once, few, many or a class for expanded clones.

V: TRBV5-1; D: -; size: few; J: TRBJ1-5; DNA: TGCGCCAGCAGCTCGGGGGGTGCGAGCAATCAGCCCCAGCATTTT; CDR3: CASSSGGASNQPQHF
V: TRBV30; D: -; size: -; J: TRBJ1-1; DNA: TGTGCCTGGAAACAACGCACTGAAGCTTTCTTT; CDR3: CAWKQRTEAFF
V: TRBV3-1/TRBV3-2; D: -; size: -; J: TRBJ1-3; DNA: TGTGCCAGCAGCCGCAACACAGACTCTGGAAACACCATATATTTT; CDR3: CASSRNTDSGNTIYF
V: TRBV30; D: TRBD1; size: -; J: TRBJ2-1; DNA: TGTGCCTGCCGGGACAGGAACTACAATGAGCAGTTCTTC; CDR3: CACRDRNYNEQFF
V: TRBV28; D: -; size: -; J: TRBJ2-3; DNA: TGTGCCAGCAGTTCACCAGCGGGCCCCAGTCTAGATACGCAGTATTTT; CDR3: CASSSPAGPSLDTQYF
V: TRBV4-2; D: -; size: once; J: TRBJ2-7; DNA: TGTGCCAGCAGCCGGAGCGGTCTCTCCTACGAGCAGTACTTC; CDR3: CASSRSGLSYEQYF
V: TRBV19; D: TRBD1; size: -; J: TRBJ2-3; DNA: TGTGCCAGTAGCCTACAGGGGGCAGATACGCAGTATTTT; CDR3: CASSLQGADTQYF
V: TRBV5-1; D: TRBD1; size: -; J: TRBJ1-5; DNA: TGCGCCAGCAGCCCCGGACAGGGGAATAGCAATCAGCCCCAGCATTTT; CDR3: CASSPGQGNSNQPQHF
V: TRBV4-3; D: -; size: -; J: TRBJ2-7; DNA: TGCGCCAGCAGCCAAGAGGGAGGCTACGAGCAGTACTTC; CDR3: CASSQEGGYEQYF
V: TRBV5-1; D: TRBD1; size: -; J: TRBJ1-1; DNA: TGCGCCAGCAGCTCGGACAGGGGGCGCAGAGCTTTCTTT; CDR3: CASSSDRGRRAFF
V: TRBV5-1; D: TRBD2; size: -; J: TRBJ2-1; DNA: TGCGCCAGCAGCCCACCGGGACTAGCGGGAGTTAGTGAGCAGTTCTTC; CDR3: CASSPPGLAGVSEQFF